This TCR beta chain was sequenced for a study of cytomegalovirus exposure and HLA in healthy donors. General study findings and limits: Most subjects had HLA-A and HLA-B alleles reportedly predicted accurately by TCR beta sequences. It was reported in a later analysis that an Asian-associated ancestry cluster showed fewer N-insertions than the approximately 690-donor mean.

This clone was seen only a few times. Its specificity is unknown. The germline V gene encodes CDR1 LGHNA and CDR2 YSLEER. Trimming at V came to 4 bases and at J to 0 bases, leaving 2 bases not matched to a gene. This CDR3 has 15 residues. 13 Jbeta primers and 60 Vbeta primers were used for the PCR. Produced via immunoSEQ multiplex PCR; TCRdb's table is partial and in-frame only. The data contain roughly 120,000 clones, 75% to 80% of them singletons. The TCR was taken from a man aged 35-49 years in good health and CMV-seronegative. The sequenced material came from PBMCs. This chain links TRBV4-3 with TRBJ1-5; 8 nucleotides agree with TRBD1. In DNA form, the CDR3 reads TGCGCCAGCAGCCTCGACAGGGGTAGCAATCAGCCCCAGCATTTT. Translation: CASSLDRGSNQPQHF.